What follows is one T cell receptor (beta chain) and its context. The antigen is undetermined. The CDR3 covers 17 residues. CDR1 and CDR2 (germline): LGHNA, YNFKEQ. V was cut by 0 bases and J by 1 base, with 12 bases left in between. The data belong to a study of beta chain features in type 1 diabetes. As for the study in general: Healthy donors and patients showed comparable age, gender and cell yields. The study, taken as a whole, reports: In every one of the four CD4+ subsets, TCRB CDR3s were moderately but significantly shorter in Type 1 diabetes patients.

One heparinised blood draw averaging roughly 100 mL was given by each donor. Every bit of the isolated RNA underwent reverse transcription, so sequencing read expressed TCRB transcripts. TCRdb keeps only in-frame clones here, not all; method: immunoSEQ multiplex PCR. The table has approximately 470,000 clones, 30% seen once. Sequencing used naive CD4+ T cells from blood. This TCR came from a man aged 18 to 29 in good health. The chain recombines TRBV4-2 with TRBJ2-2; no firm D call. The CDR3 DNA sequence: TGTGCCAGCAGCCAAGATCTTCCGAGCCGGAACACCGGGGAGCTGTTTTTT. Amino acid sequence: CASSQDLPSRNTGELFF.